Below, one TCR beta chain is given with its context. The method was immunoSEQ multiplex PCR; TCRdb's version includes in-frame clones alone and lacks a portion of them. The data contain 500,000 or so clones, 70% to 90% of them singletons. Treatment described: approximately 18 received Ad26.COV2.S at low or high dose, single or two shots; roughly 5 received placebo; per-sample allocation not given. Day 63 after the first injection of vaccine or placebo was the sampling time. Wuhan-strain SARS-CoV-2 spike was expressed by the Ad26 vector that made up the vaccine. The data originate from a study of Ad26.COV2.S vaccination and SARS-CoV-2 variants. The material sequenced was peripheral blood, taken in a trial of Ad26.COV2.S vaccine versus placebo. The source of this sequence is a person aged 18-65 years who received the Ad26.COV2.S COVID-19 vaccine or a placebo.

The CDR3 DNA reads as TGCGCCAGCAGCCAAGCCTCCGGGACTAGGGATGAGCAGTTCTTC. Its translation: CASSQASGTRDEQFF. V and J are TRBV4-3 and TRBJ2-1; 8 positions match TRBD2. The V segment lost 1 base and the J segment 8 bases; nucleotides outside the gene matches: 7. This CDR3 comprises 15 residues. CDR1 and CDR2 from the germline V gene are LGHNA and YSLEER.